Each of the 30 T cell receptor beta chains below was sequenced from the same sample in a study of OX40 agonist ivuxolimab in advanced cancers. The repertoire was sequenced with immunoSEQ multiplex PCR; TCRdb's copy has only in-frame clones and lacks some. The sample contains 55,000 to 80,000 clones, around 84% of which appear only once. This specimen consisted of CD4+ or CD8+ T cells sorted from blood, obtained in a trial of the OX40 agonist ivuxolimab. The receptors here all came from an adult with an advanced solid tumor such as melanoma, head and neck, liver or kidney cancer.

V is TRBV9 and J is TRBJ2-5, with 8 bases that match TRBD1. V was clipped by 5 bases and J by 4 bases; unmatched bases: 7. Per the germline V gene, CDR1 is SGDLS and CDR2 is YYNGEE. The CDR3 loop spans 14 amino acids. The CDR3 nucleotides read TGTGCCAGCAGTTCCCCCGGGACAGGAGAGACCCAGTACTTC. It encodes CASSSPGTGETQYF.

This sequence joins TRBV19 and TRBJ2-2, with a possible D match to TRBD2 (7 bases). Germline V gene data show CDR1 as LNHDA and CDR2 as SQIVND (reference sequence). The V gene lost 9 bases and the J gene lost 8 bases, with 31 bases spanning the gap. This CDR3 contains 18 residues. The CDR3 DNA reads as TGTGCCAGCTCGCGAGGGGGGGGCACGTCCTCCCTAGGAGGGGAGCTGTTTTTT. This codes for CASSRGGGTSSLGGELFF.

This chain joins TRBV7-2 and TRBJ1-2; TRBD1 matches at 9 bases. The trim removed 2 bases at V and 5 bases at J, leaving 9 bases unmatched. The CDR3 length is 16 residues. Germline values: CDR1 SGHTA, CDR2 FQGNSA. CDR3 protein: CASSLRRDRANYGYTF. The CDR3 DNA sequence: TGTGCCAGCAGCTTAAGGAGGGACAGGGCAAATTATGGCTACACCTTC.

The rearrangement links TRBV6-5 to TRBJ1-6; D may be TRBD1 (6 bases). Trimming pared 4 bases from V and 10 bases from J, leaving 20 bases between. Germline loops: CDR1 MNHEY, CDR2 SVGAGI. The CDR3 spans 16 residues. The CDR3 reads CASSWQGQTVASPLHF. CDR3 nucleotides: TGTGCCAGCAGTTGGCAGGGGCAAACAGTGGCATCACCCCTCCACTTT.

The V and J genes are TRBV4-1 and TRBJ1-1, with TRBD1 matching 9 bases. After removal of 5 bases from V and 2 bases from J, the junction contained 9 bases not matched to a gene. This CDR3 has 16 residues. Germline lookup yields CDR1 MGHRA and CDR2 YSYEKL. DNA of the CDR3: TGCGCCAGCAGCTGGGGACAGGGCGTAGGAAACACTGAAGCTTTCTTT. It yields the protein CASSWGQGVGNTEAFF.

This sequence joins TRBV7-9 and TRBJ2-7, with D maybe TRBD2 (5 bases). Trimming took 1 base from V and 3 from J, leaving 16 bases between them. The CDR3 runs to 16 residues. Germline V CDR1 and CDR2: SEHNR, FQNEAQ (reference sequence). The CDR3: CASSLGVGGSHYEQYF. The CDR3 nucleotides are TGTGCCAGCAGCTTAGGAGTAGGAGGCTCGCACTACGAGCAGTACTTC.

J is TRBJ1-1 and V is TRBV19; D is possibly TRBD1 (6 bases). Germline values: CDR1 LNHDA, CDR2 SQIVND (reference sequence). Trimming cost V 1 base and J 5 bases, with 11 bases left between them. CDR3 size: 14 residues. The chain's CDR3 is CASSIVFTGTEAFF. The CDR3 DNA follows: TGTGCCAGTAGTATAGTTTTCACAGGGACTGAAGCTTTCTTT.

The CDR3 DNA reads TGTGCCAGCAGCTCCGACCCCAGTAAGAGCTACGAGCAGTACTTC. It specifies CASSSDPSKSYEQYF. The rearrangement links TRBV7-2 to TRBJ2-7; no clear D gene. This CDR3 region has 15 residues. CDR1 SGHTA and CDR2 FQGNSA come from the germline V gene. V gave up 4 bases and J gave up 3 bases, with 16 bases separating them.

The chain couples TRBV5-6 to TRBJ2-1; TRBD1 matches at 7 bases. The CDR3 covers 17 residues. The J segment lost 1 base and the V segment lost 0 bases, leaving 7 bases of the junction unmatched. Germline values: CDR1 SGHDT, CDR2 YYEEEE. This CDR3 is CASSLVDRDSSYNEQFF. CDR3 nucleotide sequence: TGTGCCAGCAGCTTGGTCGACCGGGACAGTTCCTACAATGAGCAGTTCTTC.

The gene calls are TRBV29-1 and TRBJ2-5; D uncertain. The CDR3 has 11 amino acids. V lost 7 bases and J lost 3, with 9 bases in between. In germline, CDR1 is SQVTM, CDR2 ANQGSEA. The CDR3 DNA sequence: TGCAGCGCCGCATCAAAAGAGACCCAGTACTTC. It specifies CSAASKETQYF.

This clone was picked up a small number of times. The J gene is TRBJ1-2, the V gene TRBV4-1; TRBD1 might be the D (5 bases). The germline V gene has CDR1 MGHRA and CDR2 YSYEKL. This CDR3 contains 22 residues. V was pared by 4 bases and J by 6 bases, with 39 bases between. CDR3 coding DNA: TGCGCCAGCAGCCTCCGCCAGGGCTGGAGGGATCGGGAAAGCCTCAATCGGGATGGCTACACCTTC. Amino acid sequence: CASSLRQGWRDRESLNRDGYTF.

This chain links TRBV7-2 with TRBJ1-2; D remains ambiguous. Trimming removed 3 bases from V and 6 bases from J, with 17 bases in between. The CDR3 length is 15 residues. The germline V gene has CDR1 SGHTA and CDR2 FQGNSA. The CDR3 nucleotides read TGTGCCAGCAGCTTGCGTCTCGAGGGAAGAAATGGCTACACCTTC. This codes for CASSLRLEGRNGYTF.

The V gene is TRBV4-3, the J gene TRBJ2-7; D unclear. Looked up from germline, CDR1 is LGHNA and CDR2 is YSLEER. V gave up 3 bases and J gave up 2 bases, with 14 bases separating them. This CDR3 comprises 15 residues. For the CDR3, the DNA is TGCGCCAGCAGCCATGGCGCGGCCAGCCCCTACGAGCAGTACTTC. This codes for CASSHGAASPYEQYF.

The chain couples TRBV7-2 to TRBJ2-3, with 7 bases identical to TRBD2. Germline-derived CDR1 and CDR2 are SGHTA and FQGNSA. The CDR3 is made up of 12 amino acids. The junction had 2 bases not matched to a gene; V was cut back by 5 bases and J by 6 bases. The CDR3 is CASSPAGDTQYF. CDR3 in DNA: TGTGCCAGCAGCCCAGCGGGGGATACGCAGTATTTT.

This chain joins TRBV7-2 and TRBJ2-5; no clear D gene. CDR1 is SGHTA, CDR2 FQGNSA, per germline. Deletions cut 6 bases from V and 5 bases from J, with 25 bases between. This CDR3 is 17 amino acids long. The DNA of the CDR3 is TGTGCCAGCAGTGCAAGATTACGGGCAGCTGCCGCGGAGACCCAGTACTTC. As protein: CASSARLRAAAAETQYF.

J is TRBJ2-6 and V is TRBV5-4, with D tentatively TRBD2 (6 bases). This CDR3 spans 17 amino acids. V shed 4 bases and J shed 0 bases, with 14 bases lying between them. The V gene's germline CDR1 is SGHNT and CDR2 YYREEE (reference sequence). CDR3 protein: CASSPGLKNSGANVLTF. The CDR3 DNA reads TGTGCCAGCAGCCCGGGACTGAAAAACTCTGGGGCCAACGTCCTGACTTTC.

The V and J genes are TRBV5-6 and TRBJ1-1; D is unclear. The CDR3 totals 14 residues. CDR1 is SGHDT and CDR2 is YYEEEE in the germline V gene. Trimming took 0 bases from V and 9 from J, leaving 15 bases between them. The DNA of the CDR3 is TGTGCCAGCAGCTTGGCCGGATTTAGAGCTAAAGCTTTCTTT. It is translated as CASSLAGFRAKAFF.

The genes are TRBV27 and TRBJ2-7; TRBD1 matches at 9 bases. V lost 0 bases and J lost 2; bases outside the gene matches: 2. The germline gives CDR1 MNHEY, CDR2 SMNVEV (reference sequence). This CDR3 region has 15 residues. CDR3 residues: CASSLSGTGPYEQYF. In nucleotides, the CDR3 is TGTGCCAGCAGTTTATCGGGGACAGGGCCCTACGAGCAGTACTTC.

The CDR3 DNA reads TGCGCCAGCAGCCTCGCCCCGGCTGGCAGGGGGCAACCCGGCGAGCAGTACTTC. Translated: CASSLAPAGRGQPGEQYF. V gene TRBV4-1 combines with J gene TRBJ2-7; TRBD1 matches 8 bases. CDR1 is MGHRA, CDR2 YSYEKL, per germline. Unmatched junction bases numbered 20, after V lost 4 bases and J lost 6 bases. The CDR3 extends over 18 amino acids.

The chain is built from TRBV5-1 and TRBJ2-7, with D tentatively TRBD1 (6 bases). Trimming stripped 0 bases from V and 3 bases from J, with 13 bases between. In germline, CDR1 is SGHRS, CDR2 YFSETQ. The CDR3 loop spans 15 amino acids. The CDR3, as DNA: TGCGCCAGCAGCTTGGCACAGGGTAGCCGCTACGAGCAGTACTTC. Its protein product is CASSLAQGSRYEQYF.

This chain links TRBV12-5 with TRBJ2-2; TRBD2 matches 13 bases. The CDR3 is 18 residues long. V gave up 3 bases and J gave up 4 bases; unmatched junction bases: 8. The germline CDR1 and CDR2 sequences are LGHNT and FRNRAP. For the CDR3, the DNA is TGTGCTAGTGGTTTCCCAAAACTAGCGGGAGGGCCCACCGGGGAGCTGTTTTTT. It yields the protein CASGFPKLAGGPTGELFF. Full variable domain (rest looked up from reference TRBV12-5 and TRBJ2-2): DARVTQTPRHKVTEMGQEVTMRCQPILGHNTVFWYRQTMMQGLELLAYFRNRAPLDDSGMPKDRFSAEMPDATLATLKIQPSEPRDSAVYFCASGFPKLAGGPTGELFFGEGSRLTVL.

This clone showed up just once. This chain uses TRBV7-3 with TRBJ2-6; D remains ambiguous. The CDR3 spans 15 residues. CDR1 is SGHTA and CDR2 is FQGTGA in the germline V gene. V was cut by 6 bases and J by 1 base, with 10 bases left in between. CDR3 in DNA: TGTGCCAGCAGTCTCATGGGTTCTGGGGCCAACGTCCTGACTTTC. It encodes CASSLMGSGANVLTF.

CDR3 DNA sequence: TGTGCCAGTAGTATATATTTGAGGGGGTCAGGTGGCTACACCTTC. It is translated as CASSIYLRGSGGYTF. The chain joins TRBV19 to TRBJ1-2; tentatively, D is TRBD1 (6 bases). The ends were cut back, 2 bases at V and 7 bases at J, with 17 bases in the middle. The CDR3 contains 15 residues. Germline CDR1 LNHDA, CDR2 SQIVND (reference sequence).

The chain combines TRBV7-8 with TRBJ2-5; 8 bases map to TRBD1. Germline CDR1 is SGHVS and CDR2 is FQNEAQ. The CDR3 runs 14 residues. After removal of 3 bases from V and 4 bases from J, the junction contained 4 bases not matched to a gene. CDR3 residues: CASSFTGGSETQYF. CDR3 sequence (DNA): TGTGCCAGCAGCTTTACAGGGGGGTCAGAGACCCAGTACTTC.

The chain carries TRBV14 and TRBJ2-5; D might be TRBD2 (6 bases). Looked up from germline, CDR1 is SGHDN and CDR2 is FVKESK. The CDR3 is 13 amino acids. The V gene lost 3 bases and the J gene lost 2 bases, with 7 bases spanning the gap. CDR3: CASSQGLQETQYF. Here the CDR3 DNA reads TGTGCCAGCAGCCAGGGACTGCAAGAGACCCAGTACTTC.

The gene calls are TRBV9 and TRBJ1-1; D gene uncertain. This CDR3 is built from 14 residues. Germline V gene sequence: CDR1 SGDLS, CDR2 YYNGEE. With 0 bases removed from V and 3 bases from J, the gap between germline ends came to 9 bases. Here the CDR3 reads CASSVEPSHTEAFF. The CDR3 coding sequence is TGTGCCAGCAGCGTAGAACCCAGTCACACTGAAGCTTTCTTT.

The chain couples TRBV25-1 to TRBJ2-1; tentatively, D is TRBD2 (5 bases). The CDR3 sequence is 13 residues long. Between the trimmed V and J ends, which lost 3 bases and 4 bases, there was a span of 7 bases. Germline CDR1 is MGHDK and CDR2 is SYGVNS. In nucleotides, the CDR3 is TGTGCCAGCAGTGAGGCGGGTTACAATGAGCAGTTCTTC. Encoded protein: CASSEAGYNEQFF.

The V call is TRBV30, the J call TRBJ1-2; maybe TRBD1 (6 bases). The CDR3 totals 11 residues. The germline V and J ends were trimmed by 8 bases and 2 bases, with 9 bases remaining between them. Germline lookup yields CDR1 GTSNPN and CDR2 SVGIG (reference sequence). CDR3 protein: CAGGQNYGYTF. In nucleotides, the CDR3 is TGTGCCGGGGGGCAGAACTATGGCTACACCTTC.

The rearrangement joins TRBV29-1 to TRBJ1-5, with D unresolved. Trimming stripped 1 base from V and 6 bases from J, with 10 bases between. Per germline, CDR1 SQVTM and CDR2 ANQGSEA. This CDR3 region has 13 residues. CDR3 loop: CSVEARKGQPQHF. The CDR3 region has the DNA TGCAGCGTTGAAGCCCGTAAGGGTCAGCCCCAGCATTTT.

This clone has only one observation. The rearrangement links TRBV6-1 to TRBJ1-1, with D hard to call. Trimming took 2 bases from V and 6 from J, leaving 10 bases between them. Germline V lookup: CDR1 MNHNS, CDR2 SASEGT. This CDR3 spans 13 amino acids. The CDR3 nucleotides are TGTGCCAGCAGTGAATCGCAGCGGTCTGAAGCTTTCTTT. This codes for CASSESQRSEAFF.